A selection of T cell receptor beta chains follows, all from one sample in a study of memory CD4+ T cells and cytomegalovirus serostatus. Generated by immunoSEQ multiplex PCR, the TCRdb table keeps only in-frame clones and is missing some. The table shows 80,000 to 100,000 clones, with 80% occurring only once. Material: memory CD4+ T cells from blood. The source of these receptors is an adult in good health and CMV-seropositive. Both conserved end residues are trimmed from each CDR3. Expanded clones get a size class; other rows say once, few or many, or leave the size out.

v_call: TRBV30; j_call: TRBJ2-5; clone_size: -; cdr3_aa: AWGQGALGETQY
v_call: TRBV7-9; j_call: TRBJ1-1; clone_size: few; cdr3_aa: ASTQGMDTEAF
v_call: TRBV9; j_call: TRBJ2-3; clone_size: once; cdr3_aa: ASSVGGGGGGTDTQY
v_call: TRBV2; j_call: TRBJ2-2; clone_size: -; cdr3_aa: ASRVMNTGELF
v_call: TRBV7-9; j_call: TRBJ2-7; clone_size: few; cdr3_aa: ASSLGSGVPNEQY
v_call: TRBV10-3; j_call: TRBJ2-6; clone_size: -; cdr3_aa: AISESRGAGANVLT
v_call: TRBV4-1; j_call: TRBJ1-5; clone_size: -; cdr3_aa: ASSQRAGGGSNQPQH
v_call: TRBV28; j_call: TRBJ2-6; clone_size: -; cdr3_aa: ASRVGGGSSGANVLT
v_call: TRBV9; j_call: TRBJ2-7; clone_size: -; cdr3_aa: ASSESGTSSLY
v_call: TRBV11-1; j_call: TRBJ2-7; clone_size: few; cdr3_aa: ASSFLGGEQY
v_call: TRBV28; j_call: TRBJ2-2; clone_size: -; cdr3_aa: ASTIKSLGGGELF
v_call: TRBV5-5; j_call: TRBJ2-5; clone_size: -; cdr3_aa: ASSLQDSKTQY
v_call: TRBV6-5; j_call: TRBJ1-4; clone_size: once; cdr3_aa: ASRTTAGEKLF
v_call: TRBV2; j_call: TRBJ2-2; clone_size: -; cdr3_aa: ASSETPNTGELF
v_call: TRBV30; j_call: TRBJ1-5; clone_size: -; cdr3_aa: AWSRDINQPQH
v_call: TRBV5-1; j_call: TRBJ2-3; clone_size: -; cdr3_aa: ASMGLAGATDTQY
v_call: TRBV28; j_call: TRBJ1-3; clone_size: -; cdr3_aa: ASSFRTALSGNTIY
v_call: TRBV19; j_call: TRBJ1-1; clone_size: -; cdr3_aa: ASSSREVGTEAF
v_call: TRBV6-6; j_call: TRBJ2-2; clone_size: -; cdr3_aa: ASNLGHTGELF
v_call: TRBV15; j_call: TRBJ1-5; clone_size: -; cdr3_aa: ATSRDGEGNQPQH
v_call: TRBV29-1; j_call: TRBJ1-2; clone_size: few; cdr3_aa: SGGSPNYGYT
v_call: TRBV2; j_call: TRBJ2-5; clone_size: -; cdr3_aa: ASRFRKETQY
v_call: TRBV2; j_call: TRBJ1-1; clone_size: -; cdr3_aa: ASRAGTGDTEAF
v_call: TRBV28; j_call: TRBJ2-7; clone_size: -; cdr3_aa: ASTPGQGFREQY
v_call: TRBV2; j_call: TRBJ2-7; clone_size: -; cdr3_aa: ASTTGVSTYEQY
v_call: TRBV2; j_call: TRBJ1-2; clone_size: -; cdr3_aa: ASRRVGYT
v_call: TRBV19; j_call: TRBJ2-1; clone_size: -; cdr3_aa: ASSIGTGYNEQF
v_call: TRBV12-5; j_call: TRBJ1-5; clone_size: -; cdr3_aa: ASGVPGGGTQPQH
v_call: TRBV5-1; j_call: TRBJ2-2; clone_size: -; cdr3_aa: ASSLVSGALNTGELF
v_call: TRBV10-1; j_call: TRBJ2-3; clone_size: -; cdr3_aa: ASSDPPGQASTDTQY
v_call: TRBV7-9; j_call: TRBJ1-1; clone_size: few; cdr3_aa: ASSPGGMNTEAF
v_call: TRBV5-1; j_call: TRBJ1-1; clone_size: -; cdr3_aa: ASSLDSTATEAF
v_call: TRBV5-4; j_call: TRBJ1-1; clone_size: -; cdr3_aa: ASSPGRLRGNTEAF
v_call: TRBV9; j_call: TRBJ1-3; clone_size: -; cdr3_aa: ASSVQGTDTIY
v_call: TRBV15; j_call: TRBJ1-1; clone_size: -; cdr3_aa: ATSRDLRGAGTEAF
v_call: TRBV18; j_call: TRBJ2-7; clone_size: -; cdr3_aa: ASSPGTTYEQY
v_call: TRBV18; j_call: TRBJ1-2; clone_size: few; cdr3_aa: ASSSTVGRNGYT
v_call: TRBV11-2; j_call: TRBJ1-5; clone_size: -; cdr3_aa: ASSIRLDQPQH
v_call: TRBV7-3; j_call: TRBJ2-7; clone_size: -; cdr3_aa: ASSLKRETEQY
v_call: TRBV11-2; j_call: TRBJ1-1; clone_size: -; cdr3_aa: ASTEGQVGSEAF
v_call: TRBV6-1; j_call: TRBJ2-7; clone_size: -; cdr3_aa: ASSEALGYEQY
v_call: TRBV18; j_call: TRBJ2-2; clone_size: -; cdr3_aa: ASSPLRGSTGELF
v_call: TRBV27; j_call: TRBJ2-7; clone_size: -; cdr3_aa: ASSSLDRDAYEQY
v_call: TRBV6-1; j_call: TRBJ1-2; clone_size: -; cdr3_aa: ASSEAVGRAIYGYT
v_call: TRBV19; j_call: TRBJ2-6; clone_size: -; cdr3_aa: ASSGDTGANVLT
v_call: TRBV28; j_call: TRBJ2-3; clone_size: -; cdr3_aa: ASSSGGPDRTQY
v_call: TRBV7-9; j_call: TRBJ2-5; clone_size: -; cdr3_aa: ASSWGEQGAETQY
v_call: TRBV7-7; j_call: TRBJ2-3; clone_size: once; cdr3_aa: ASSLGELTDTQY